The present TCR beta chain was sequenced within a study of Ad26.COV2.S vaccination and SARS-CoV-2 variants. Broader study findings: Total T cell responses may have been underestimated by the TCR breadth and depth analyses.

In regard to this clone: Antigen specificity is unknown.

Treatment reported: some 20 received Ad26.COV2.S at low or high dose, single or two shots; about 5 received placebo; per-sample allocation not given. Sampling was performed 63 days after the first vaccine or placebo injection. CDR3 length: 14 residues. Trimming removed 4 bases at V and 5 bases at J, with 13 bases between. CDR1 and CDR2 (germline): SGHTS, YDEGEE. The repertoire was sequenced with immunoSEQ multiplex PCR; TCRdb's copy has only in-frame clones and lacks some. The sample yields about 460,000 clones, roughly nine tenths seen once. The rearrangement uses TRBV5-8 and TRBJ2-1; a possible D gene is TRBD2 (6 bases). Specimen: peripheral blood, collected in a trial of Ad26.COV2.S vaccine versus placebo. The clonotype comes from a person between 18 and 59 years old who received the Ad26.COV2.S COVID-19 vaccine or a placebo. CDR3: CASSRLVSDNEQFF. The CDR3 DNA is TGTGCCAGCAGCCGACTAGTTTCCGACAATGAGCAGTTCTTC.